The present T cell receptor beta chain was sequenced within a study of blood T cell repertoires in COVID-19 (TCRdb year 2020). Describing the broader study: The collaborator samples originated in the United States, Italy and Spain and spanned the acute and convalescent phases of COVID-19. A freely available public database, intended as a resource for researchers studying the immune response to SARS-CoV-2, is where the repertoires were released. The prospective study material was composed of cDNA or gDNA derived from T cells, B-cell-depleted T cells, or PBMCs. Samples were obtained from the ongoing ImmuneRACE study (first 160 participants) and from about 1,300 subjects provided by 6 global collaborators. Sample metadata almost always included a de-identified subject ID, COVID-19 status, age in years and sex. The dataset comprised deeply sampled blood TCRbeta repertoires from subjects exposed to, actively infected with, or recovered from COVID-19. Where available, HLA class I and class II types were taken from metadata supplied by the sample provider and were not determined by assay-based typing. Study-level results and caveats: Clinical and demographic metadata were provided uncurated, with the amount varying by source and participant.

About this clone: What this receptor recognizes is not known. Base qualities are not recorded, but no much larger clone differs from it by a single base.

One collaborating source in Seattle enrolled patients while the patients were actively infected and followed the patients over time throughout the course of disease. Each collaborating institution followed its own protocols to collect whole blood in K2EDTA tubes. For TCRbeta analysis, collaborators shipped samples as frozen whole blood, isolated PBMCs, or DNA extracted from either of those sample types. TCRbeta CDR3 regions were amplified from genomic DNA by means of the immunoSEQ Assay, a bias-controlled multiplex PCR. As for the original processing: The number of nucleated cells in each sample was estimated by amplification of reference gene primers within the assay. Sequence reads were collapsed and filtered to measure the absolute abundance of every unique TCRbeta CDR3 rearrangement. For each sample, productive Simpson clonality was calculated as the square root of Simpson's diversity index over productive rearrangements. This immuneACCESS table, as held by TCRdb, lists in-frame sequences with V and J called but not all clones. Of the missing ones, under half trace to an unresolved V gene in checked studies; the others have no known cause. The V and J calls and clone size are taken from that table; D and trimming were inferred from the DNA. The sample includes about 300,000 clones, with 65% to 85% observed a single time. The ten top clones hold over 1.1% of the sample.

Sequenced sample: peripheral blood. The clonotype originates from a human donor with COVID-19, enrolled during active disease. The donor label of this sample is uncertain.

The bases read TGCGCCAGCAGTCCCGGGGACTACCCCACAGATACGCAGTATTTT. It codes for CASSPGDYPTDTQYF. The rearranged chain carries TRBV5-1 and TRBJ2-3, and TRBD2 aligns with 7 junction nucleotides. Trimming takes 5 bases off V and 2 bases off J; junction bases not matched to a gene: 8. The CDR3 holds 15 amino acids from the cysteine to the phenylalanine. Only CDR3 DNA is held: 45 bases, read in frame from base 1. The germline V gene sets CDR1 to SGHRS and CDR2 to YFSETQ.